The entry below gives a single TCR beta chain sequence along with its context. What it binds is unknown. The data stem from a study of blood T cells in healthy people across ages. Sample-barcoded 5' priming and a J-beta primer mix drove a second PCR of about 6 to 12 cycles. TCRdb independently ran MiXCR on the 5' RACE reads; one entry per CDR3 protein. The table records more than 500,000 distinct CDR3 sequences, around 27% of them present only once. The CDR3 sequence is 10 residues long. Germline V gene lookup returns CDR1 SQVTM and CDR2 ANQGSEA. V was clipped by 6 bases and J by 6 bases, with 9 bases between them. Study results and caveats: Lack of knowledge of donor CMV status possibly confounded expanded clonotype changes.

These sequences were also reported in another study, on T cells of mothers and their children. Turning to that study: The authors added sample barcodes and 2-4 random nucleotides using the M1S primer of the second PCR. Each child contributed 2.5 million to 3.5 million TCR beta CDR3 reads, while each mother contributed over 9.5 million. When mothers and children were related, their normalized repertoire overlap, which was always slightly higher, did not differ significantly from that of unrelated pairs.

The V and J genes are TRBV29-1 and TRBJ2-7; D is perhaps TRBD1 (5 bases). This clonotype originated in a boy between 2 and 10 years old in good health. The material sequenced was blood. The CDR3 spells CSVVRGEQYF. The CDR3 nucleotides read TGCAGCGTGGTAAGGGGCGAGCAGTACTTC.